The next 7 T cell receptor beta chains were all read from a single sample in a study of T cell responses to AZD1222 COVID-19 vaccine. Some clones are missing from TCRdb's copy, which holds only in-frame ones; the method was immunoSEQ multiplex PCR. The table lists tens of thousands of clones, 70% to 90% of them singletons. The sequencing here drew on peripheral blood, taken on day 0 of AZD1222 vaccination. Receptors were obtained from an adult in good health.

CDR3: CAIGATGAEAFF. The CDR3 DNA reads TGTGCCATCGGGGCAACAGGGGCTGAAGCTTTCTTT. The J gene is TRBJ1-1, the V gene TRBV10-3, with 7 bases fitting TRBD1. CDR3 length equals 12 residues. Unmatched junction bases numbered 6, after V lost 8 bases and J lost 6 bases. Germline V gene data show CDR1 as ENHRY and CDR2 as SYGVKD.

V gene TRBV5-1 combines with J gene TRBJ2-1; 11 bases match TRBD2. Germline CDR1 reads SGHRS; CDR2 reads YFSETQ. V was pared by 4 bases and J by 7 bases, with 7 bases of the junction left unmatched. The CDR3 runs 15 residues. The CDR3 DNA follows: TGCGCCAGCAGCCTTACTAGCGGGAGCGGTAATGAGCAGTTCTTC. Its translation is CASSLTSGSGNEQFF.

The V call is TRBV7-9, the J call TRBJ1-6; D remains unclear. Per the germline V gene, CDR1 is SEHNR and CDR2 is FQNEAQ (reference sequence). This CDR3 region has 12 residues. With 3 bases removed from V and 10 bases from J, the gap between germline ends came to 7 bases. CDR3 in DNA: TGTGCCAGCAGCTTTACGCTGTCACCCCTCCACTTT. It is translated as CASSFTLSPLHF. The variable domain in full, completed from reference TRBV7-9 and TRBJ1-6, reads DTGVSQNPRHKITKRGQNVTFRCDPISEHNRLYWYRQTLGQGPEFLTYFQNEAQLEKSRLLSDRFSAERPKGSFSTLEIQRTEQGDSAMYLCASSFTLSPLHFGNGTRLTVT.

V gene TRBV2 combines with J gene TRBJ2-1, with 8 bases that match TRBD2. V lost 6 bases, J lost 0 bases, and 7 bases stayed unmatched. The CDR3 spans 16 residues. CDR1 is SNHLY, CDR2 FYNNEI, per germline. As DNA, the CDR3 is TGTGCCAGCAGATATGCGGGAGGAAGCTCCTACAATGAGCAGTTCTTC. This gives the protein CASRYAGGSSYNEQFF.

The chain has TRBV11-2 and TRBJ2-1, with D possibly TRBD2 on 5 matching bases. V was trimmed by 3 bases and J by 6 bases, leaving 18 bases between them. CDR3 size: 16 residues. In germline, CDR1 is SGHAT, CDR2 FQNNGV. CDR3 residues: CASSFLQSFGGNEQFF. As DNA, the CDR3 is TGTGCCAGCAGCTTCCTCCAGAGCTTTGGAGGCAATGAGCAGTTCTTC.

V is TRBV5-1 and J is TRBJ2-5, with 9 bases that match TRBD1. V trimming: 4 bases; J trimming: 5 bases; junction bases outside the gene matches: 6. CDR1 SGHRS and CDR2 YFSETQ come from the germline V gene. The CDR3 is 14 amino acids. The CDR3: CASSRQGEMETQYF. The CDR3 bases are TGCGCCAGCAGCCGACAGGGGGAGATGGAGACCCAGTACTTC.

The rearrangement joins TRBV14 to TRBJ2-5, with a tentative D call TRBD2 (7 bases). Trimming stripped 6 bases from V and 5 bases from J, with 13 bases between. The CDR3 is made up of 13 amino acids. In germline, CDR1 is SGHDN, CDR2 FVKESK. The CDR3 DNA is TGTGCCAGCAGGACCGGGGGGCGGGAGACCCAGTACTTC. Translated, it gives CASRTGGRETQYF.